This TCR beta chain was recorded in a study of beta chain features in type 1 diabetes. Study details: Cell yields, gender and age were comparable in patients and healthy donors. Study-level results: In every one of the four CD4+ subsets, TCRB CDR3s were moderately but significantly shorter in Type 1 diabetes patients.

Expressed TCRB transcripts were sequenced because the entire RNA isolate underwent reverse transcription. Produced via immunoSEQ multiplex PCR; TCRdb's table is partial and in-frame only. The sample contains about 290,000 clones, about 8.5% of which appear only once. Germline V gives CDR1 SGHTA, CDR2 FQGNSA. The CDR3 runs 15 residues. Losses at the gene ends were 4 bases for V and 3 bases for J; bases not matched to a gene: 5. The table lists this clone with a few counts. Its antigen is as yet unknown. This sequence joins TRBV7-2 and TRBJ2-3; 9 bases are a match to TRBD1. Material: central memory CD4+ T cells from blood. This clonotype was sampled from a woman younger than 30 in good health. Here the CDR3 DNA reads TGTGCCAGCAGCTCGACAGGACAGGGGACAGATACGCAGTATTTT. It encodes CASSSTGQGTDTQYF. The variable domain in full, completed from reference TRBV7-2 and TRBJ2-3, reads GAGVSQSPSNKVTEKGKDVELRCDPISGHTALYWYRQSLGQGLEFLIYFQGNSAPDKSGLPSDRFSAERTGGSVSTLTIQRTQQEDSAVYLCASSSTGQGTDTQYFGPGTRLTVL.